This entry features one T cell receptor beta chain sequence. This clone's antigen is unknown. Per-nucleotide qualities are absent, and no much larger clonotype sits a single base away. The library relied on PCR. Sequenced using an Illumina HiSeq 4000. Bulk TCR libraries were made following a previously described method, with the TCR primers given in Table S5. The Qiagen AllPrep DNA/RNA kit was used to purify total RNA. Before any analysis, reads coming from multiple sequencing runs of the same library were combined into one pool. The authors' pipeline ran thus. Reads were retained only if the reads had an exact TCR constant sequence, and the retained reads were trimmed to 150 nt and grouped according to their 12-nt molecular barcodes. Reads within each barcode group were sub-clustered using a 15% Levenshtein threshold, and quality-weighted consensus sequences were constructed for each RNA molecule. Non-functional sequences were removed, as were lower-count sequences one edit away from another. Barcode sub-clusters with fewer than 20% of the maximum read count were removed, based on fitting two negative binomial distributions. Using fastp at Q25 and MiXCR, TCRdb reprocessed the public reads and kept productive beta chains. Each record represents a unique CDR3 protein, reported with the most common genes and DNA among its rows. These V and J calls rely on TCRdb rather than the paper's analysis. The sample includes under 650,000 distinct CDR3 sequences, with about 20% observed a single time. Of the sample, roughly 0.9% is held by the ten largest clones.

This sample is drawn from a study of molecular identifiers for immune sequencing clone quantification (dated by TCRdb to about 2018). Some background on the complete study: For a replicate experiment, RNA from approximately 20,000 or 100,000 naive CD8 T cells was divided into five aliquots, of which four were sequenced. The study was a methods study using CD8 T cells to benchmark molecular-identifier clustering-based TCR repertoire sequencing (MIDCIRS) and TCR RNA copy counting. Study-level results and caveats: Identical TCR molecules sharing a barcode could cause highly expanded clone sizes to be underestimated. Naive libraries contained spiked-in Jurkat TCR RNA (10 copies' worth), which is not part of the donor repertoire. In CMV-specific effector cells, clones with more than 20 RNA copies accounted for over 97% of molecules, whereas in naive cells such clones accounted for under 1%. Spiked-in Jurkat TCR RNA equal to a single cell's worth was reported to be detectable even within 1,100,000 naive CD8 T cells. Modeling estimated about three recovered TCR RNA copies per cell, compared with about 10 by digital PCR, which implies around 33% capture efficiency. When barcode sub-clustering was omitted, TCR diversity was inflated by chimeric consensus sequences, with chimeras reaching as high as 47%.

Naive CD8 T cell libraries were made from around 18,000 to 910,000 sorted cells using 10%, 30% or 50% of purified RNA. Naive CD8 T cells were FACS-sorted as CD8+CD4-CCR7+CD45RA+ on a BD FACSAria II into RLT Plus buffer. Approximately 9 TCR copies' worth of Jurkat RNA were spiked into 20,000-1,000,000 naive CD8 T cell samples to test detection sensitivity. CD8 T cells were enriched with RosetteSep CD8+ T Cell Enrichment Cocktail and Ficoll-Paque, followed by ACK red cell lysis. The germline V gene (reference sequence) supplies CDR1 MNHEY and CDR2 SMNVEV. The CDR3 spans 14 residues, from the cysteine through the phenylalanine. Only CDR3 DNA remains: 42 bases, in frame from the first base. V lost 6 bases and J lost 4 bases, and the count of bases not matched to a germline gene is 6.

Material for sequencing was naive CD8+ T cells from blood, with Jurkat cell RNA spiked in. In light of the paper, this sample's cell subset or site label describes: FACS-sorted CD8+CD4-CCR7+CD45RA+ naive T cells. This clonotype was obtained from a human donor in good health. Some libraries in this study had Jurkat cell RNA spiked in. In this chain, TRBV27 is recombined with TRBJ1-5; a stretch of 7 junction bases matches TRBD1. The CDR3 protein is CASSPRGLNQPQHF. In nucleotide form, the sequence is TGTGCCAGCAGCCCCAGGGGGTTAAATCAGCCCCAGCATTTT.